In this sample, the clone carrying this T cell receptor (beta chain) turned up many times. Antigen: not known. The sample belongs to a study of T cells after yellow fever vaccination. General study points: Booster sampling recovered most clones from primary vaccination (about 97% CD4, around 90% CD8).

TCRdb re-derived calls from the 5' RACE reads in MiXCR, one entry per CDR3 protein. The sample has 200,000 to 250,000 distinct CDR3 sequences; about 3% are singletons. This CDR3 contains 12 residues. In germline, CDR1 is LGHNT, CDR2 FRNRAP. Trimming took 4 bases from V and 4 from J, leaving 8 bases between them. Source: CD4+ T cells sorted from PBMCs, taken 10 days after the yellow fever booster vaccination. V and J are TRBV12-5 and TRBJ2-7; no firm D call. The clonotype comes from a man younger than 35 who received the YFV17D yellow fever vaccine. CDR3 DNA: TGTGCTAGTGGTTATGGGGATTACGAGCAGTACTTC. Its protein is CASGYGDYEQYF.